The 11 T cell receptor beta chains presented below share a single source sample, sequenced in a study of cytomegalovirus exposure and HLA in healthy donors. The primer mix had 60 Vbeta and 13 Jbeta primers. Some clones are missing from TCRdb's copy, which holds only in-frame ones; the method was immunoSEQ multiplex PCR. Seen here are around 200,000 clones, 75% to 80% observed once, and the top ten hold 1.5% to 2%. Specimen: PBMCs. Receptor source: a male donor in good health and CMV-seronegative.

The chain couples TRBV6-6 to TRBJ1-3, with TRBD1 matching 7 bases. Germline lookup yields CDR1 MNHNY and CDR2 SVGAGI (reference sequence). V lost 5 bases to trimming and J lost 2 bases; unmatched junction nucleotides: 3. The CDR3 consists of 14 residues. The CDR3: CASSPGTAGNTIYF. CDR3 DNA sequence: TGTGCCAGCAGTCCCGGGACAGCTGGAAACACCATATATTTT.

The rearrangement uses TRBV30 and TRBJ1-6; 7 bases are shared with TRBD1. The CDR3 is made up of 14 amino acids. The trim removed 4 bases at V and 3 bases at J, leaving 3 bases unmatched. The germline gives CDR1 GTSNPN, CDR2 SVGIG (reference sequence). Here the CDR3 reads CAWIRTGYNSPLHF. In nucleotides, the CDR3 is TGTGCCTGGATCAGGACAGGCTATAATTCACCCCTCCACTTT. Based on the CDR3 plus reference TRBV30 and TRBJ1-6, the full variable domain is SQTIHQWPATLVQPVGSPLSLECTVEGTSNPNLYWYRQAAGRGLQLLFYSVGIGQISSEVPQNLSASRPQDRQFILSSKKLLLSDSGFYLCAWIRTGYNSPLHFGNGTRLTVT.

CDR3 protein: CASSVGTTPQETQYF. CDR3 bases: TGTGCCAGCAGCGTCGGGACAACCCCCCAAGAGACCCAGTACTTC. This chain uses TRBV7-2 with TRBJ2-5; TRBD1 is a possible D gene (6 bases). Germline V gene sequence: CDR1 SGHTA, CDR2 FQGNSA. The germline V and J ends were trimmed by 5 bases and 1 base, with 14 bases remaining between them. The CDR3 runs 15 residues.

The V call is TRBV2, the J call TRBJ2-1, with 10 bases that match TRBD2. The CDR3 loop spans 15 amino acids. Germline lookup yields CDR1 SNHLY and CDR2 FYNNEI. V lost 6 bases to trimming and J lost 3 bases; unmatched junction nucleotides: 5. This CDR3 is CASSLSGGGYNEQFF. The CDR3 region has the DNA TGTGCCAGCAGCCTCAGCGGGGGGGGCTACAATGAGCAGTTCTTC.

CDR3 sequence (DNA): TGCGCCAGCAGCCAAGTCCAGATGGATCAGCCCCAGCATTTT. It yields the protein CASSQVQMDQPQHF. V usage is TRBV4-1 and J usage is TRBJ1-5, with D uncertain. Germline V gene data show CDR1 as MGHRA and CDR2 as YSYEKL. V shed 1 base and J shed 5 bases, with 9 bases lying between them. This CDR3 comprises 14 residues.

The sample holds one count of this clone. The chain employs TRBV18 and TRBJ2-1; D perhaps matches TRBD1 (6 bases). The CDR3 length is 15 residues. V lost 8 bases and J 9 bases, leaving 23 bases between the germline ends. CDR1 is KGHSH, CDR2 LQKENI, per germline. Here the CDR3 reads CASLTPARGYSEQFF. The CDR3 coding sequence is TGTGCCAGCCTGACTCCCGCGAGGGGGTACTCTGAGCAGTTCTTC.

The CDR3 region is CASSLIFSGSRNEQFF. The CDR3 DNA reads TGTGCCAGCAGCTTAATTTTTAGCGGGAGTCGCAATGAGCAGTTCTTC. The chain has TRBV7-6 and TRBJ2-1; 9 bases map to TRBD2. The trim removed 2 bases at V and 6 bases at J, leaving 8 bases unmatched. The CDR3 totals 16 residues. The germline V gene has CDR1 SGHVS and CDR2 FNYEAQ.

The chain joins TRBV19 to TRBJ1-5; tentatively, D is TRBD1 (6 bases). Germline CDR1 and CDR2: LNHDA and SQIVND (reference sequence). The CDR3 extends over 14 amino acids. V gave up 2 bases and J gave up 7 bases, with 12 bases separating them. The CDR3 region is CASSIRQGTQPQHF. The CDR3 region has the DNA TGTGCCAGTAGTATACGGCAGGGGACCCAGCCCCAGCATTTT.

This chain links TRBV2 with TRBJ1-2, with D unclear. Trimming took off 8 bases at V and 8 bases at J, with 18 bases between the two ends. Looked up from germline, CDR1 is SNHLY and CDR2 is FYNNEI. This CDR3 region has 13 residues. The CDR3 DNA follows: TGTGCCAGCGCTACCCCGGGTGCGAGGGGCTACACCTTC. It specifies CASATPGARGYTF. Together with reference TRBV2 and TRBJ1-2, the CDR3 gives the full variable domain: EPEVTQTPSHQVTQMGQEVILRCVPISNHLYFYWYRQILGQKVEFLVSFYNNEISEKSEIFDDQFSVERPDGSNFTLKIRSTKLEDSAMYFCASATPGARGYTFGSGTRLTVV.

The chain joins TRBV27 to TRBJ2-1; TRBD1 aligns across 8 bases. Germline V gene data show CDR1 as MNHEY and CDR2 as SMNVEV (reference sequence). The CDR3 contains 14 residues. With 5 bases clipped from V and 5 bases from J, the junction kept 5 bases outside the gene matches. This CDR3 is CASSPGQANNEQFF. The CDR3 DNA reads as TGTGCCAGCAGTCCGGGACAGGCCAACAATGAGCAGTTCTTC.

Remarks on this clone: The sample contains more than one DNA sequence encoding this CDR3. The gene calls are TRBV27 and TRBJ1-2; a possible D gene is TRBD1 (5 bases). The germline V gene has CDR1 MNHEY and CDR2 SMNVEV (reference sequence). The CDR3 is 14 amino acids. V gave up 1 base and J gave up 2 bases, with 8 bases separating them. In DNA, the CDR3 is TGTGCCAGCAGTTTATTCCAGGGAAACTATGGCTACACCTTC. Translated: CASSLFQGNYGYTF.